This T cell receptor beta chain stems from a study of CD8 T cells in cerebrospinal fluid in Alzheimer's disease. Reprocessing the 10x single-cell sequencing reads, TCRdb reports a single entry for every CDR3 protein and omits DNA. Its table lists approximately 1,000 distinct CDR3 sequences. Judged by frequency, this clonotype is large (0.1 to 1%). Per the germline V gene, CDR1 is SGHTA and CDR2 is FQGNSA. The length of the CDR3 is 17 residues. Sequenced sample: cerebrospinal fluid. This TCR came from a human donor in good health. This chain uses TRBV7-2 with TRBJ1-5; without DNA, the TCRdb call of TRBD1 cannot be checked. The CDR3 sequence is CASSSYPGTVLNQPQHF.